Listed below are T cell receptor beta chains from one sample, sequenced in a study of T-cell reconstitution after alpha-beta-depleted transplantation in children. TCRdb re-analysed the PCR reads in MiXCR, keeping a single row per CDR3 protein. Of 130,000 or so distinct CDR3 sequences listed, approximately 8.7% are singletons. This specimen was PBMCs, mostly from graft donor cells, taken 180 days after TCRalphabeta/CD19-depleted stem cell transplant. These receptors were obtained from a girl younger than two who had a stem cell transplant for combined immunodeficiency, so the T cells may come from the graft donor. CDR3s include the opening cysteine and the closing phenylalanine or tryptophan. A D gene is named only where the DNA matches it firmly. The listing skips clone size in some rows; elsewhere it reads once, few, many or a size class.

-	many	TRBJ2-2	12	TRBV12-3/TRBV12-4	TGTGCCAGCAGCGACAGTCTGGGGGAGCTGTTTTTT	CASSDSLGELFF
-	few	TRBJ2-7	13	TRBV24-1	TGTGCCACCAGTGCCAGGTCGTCCTACGAGCAGTACTTC	CATSARSSYEQYF
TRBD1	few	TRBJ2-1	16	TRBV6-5	TGTGCCAGCAGTTACTCAGACAGGGGGCCCTACAATGAGCAGTTCTTC	CASSYSDRGPYNEQFF
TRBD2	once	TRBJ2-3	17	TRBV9	TGTGCCAGCAGCTCCAGCGGGAGGGGAATAGACACAGATACGCAGTATTTT	CASSSSGRGIDTDTQYF
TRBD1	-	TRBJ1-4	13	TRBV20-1	TGCAGTGCTCGGAGGGGGCCGAATGAAAAACTGTTTTTT	CSARRGPNEKLFF
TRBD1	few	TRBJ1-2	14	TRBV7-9	TGTGCCAGCAGCTTAAGGACAGGAAACTATGGCTACACCTTC	CASSLRTGNYGYTF
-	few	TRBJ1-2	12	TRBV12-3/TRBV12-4	TGTGCCAGCAGTTTTAGCGACCGGGGCTACACCTTC	CASSFSDRGYTF
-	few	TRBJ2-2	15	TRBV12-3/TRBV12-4	TGTGCCAGCAGTTTCGTCGCTACATTTGGCGGGGAGCTGTTTTTT	CASSFVATFGGELFF
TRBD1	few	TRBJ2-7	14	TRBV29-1	TGCAGCGTTGTGTGGTCGGGACAGGGGAACGAGCAGTACTTC	CSVVWSGQGNEQYF
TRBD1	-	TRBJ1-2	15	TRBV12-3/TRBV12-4	TGTGCCAGCAGTCCCGGACAGGGGGCTAGGTATGGCTACACCTTC	CASSPGQGARYGYTF
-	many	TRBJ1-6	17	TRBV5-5	TGTGCCAGCAGCTTTAGACAGTCGAGCTCCTATAATTCACCCCTCCACTTT	CASSFRQSSSYNSPLHF
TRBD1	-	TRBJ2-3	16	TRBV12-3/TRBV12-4	TGTGCCAGCAGTCCAAGGACAGGGGGGATCGGAGATACGCAGTATTTT	CASSPRTGGIGDTQYF
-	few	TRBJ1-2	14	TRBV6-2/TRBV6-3	TGTGCCAGCAGTTACAGCAGGGAGGACTATGGCTACACCTTC	CASSYSREDYGYTF
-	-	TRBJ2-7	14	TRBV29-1	TGCAGCGTTGGGTTTTTTGGGACCTCCTACGAGCAGTACTTC	CSVGFFGTSYEQYF
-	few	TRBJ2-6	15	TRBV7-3	TGTGCCAGCAGCTTTATGAGCTCTGGGGCCAACGTCCTGACTTTC	CASSFMSSGANVLTF
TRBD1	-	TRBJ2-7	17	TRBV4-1	TGCGCCAGCAGCCAAGATCCGGTTGCGACAGGGCTGGACGAGCAGTACTTC	CASSQDPVATGLDEQYF
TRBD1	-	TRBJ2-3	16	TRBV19	TGTGCCAGTAGTATACGACAGGGGGTTTGGACAGATACGCAGTATTTT	CASSIRQGVWTDTQYF
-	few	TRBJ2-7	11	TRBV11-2	TGTGCCAGCAGCTTAGCGAGTGAGCAGTACTTC	CASSLASEQYF
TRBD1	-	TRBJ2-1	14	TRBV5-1	TGCGCCAGCAGCGGCGGACAGGACTACAATGAGCAGTTCTTC	CASSGGQDYNEQFF
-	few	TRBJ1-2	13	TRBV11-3	TGTGCCAGCAGCTTCGGGAGATCCTATGGCTACACCTTC	CASSFGRSYGYTF
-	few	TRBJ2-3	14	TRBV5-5	TGTGCCAGCAGTGTGGGGCAGGGAGCAGATACGCAGTATTTT	CASSVGQGADTQYF
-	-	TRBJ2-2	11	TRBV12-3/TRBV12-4	TGTGCCAGCACCCTGACAGGGGAGCTGTTTTTT	CASTLTGELFF
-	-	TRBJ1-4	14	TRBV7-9	TGTGCCAGCAGCCAACAGGCTTATAATGAAAAACTGTTTTTT	CASSQQAYNEKLFF
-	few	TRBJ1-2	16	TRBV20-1	TGCAGTGCTAGAGATGCAAGAGGCAGGGCAGTTGATGGCTACACCTTC	CSARDARGRAVDGYTF
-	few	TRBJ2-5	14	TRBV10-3	TGTGCCATCAGTGGGGGGTACGGGCCAGAGACCCAGTACTTC	CAISGGYGPETQYF
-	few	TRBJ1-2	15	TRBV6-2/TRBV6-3	TGTGCCAGCAGTTACACCCGGACAGACGTCGGAGGCTACACCTTC	CASSYTRTDVGGYTF
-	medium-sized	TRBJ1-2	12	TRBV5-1	TGCGCCAGCAGCTTCTCCAGTTATGGCTACACCTTC	CASSFSSYGYTF
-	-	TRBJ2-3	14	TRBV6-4	TGTGCCAGCAGTGAGGACGGGACCGCAGATACGCAGTATTTT	CASSEDGTADTQYF
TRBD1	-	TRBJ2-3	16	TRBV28	TGTGCCAGCAGTTTATTCGGGACAGGGGGCAAAGATACGCAGTATTTT	CASSLFGTGGKDTQYF
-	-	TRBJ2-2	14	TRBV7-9	TGTGCCAGCAGCTTCCTTTACCACACCGGGGAGCTGTTTTTT	CASSFLYHTGELFF
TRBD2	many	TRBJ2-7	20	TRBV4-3	TGCGCCAGCAGCCCATCCCAGGGAGGACTAGCGGGATTGTCGACCTACGAGCAGTACTTC	CASSPSQGGLAGLSTYEQYF
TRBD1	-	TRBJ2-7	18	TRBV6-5	TGTGCCAGCAGTTACTCGATATCCCCGGGACAGGGGACGTACGAGCAGTACTTC	CASSYSISPGQGTYEQYF
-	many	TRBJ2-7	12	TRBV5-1	TGCGCCAGCAGCCCCCGTCCCTACGAGCAGTACTTC	CASSPRPYEQYF
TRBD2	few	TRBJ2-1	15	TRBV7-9	TGTGCCAGCAGCCCCAGACTAGCGGTGGCCAATGAGCAGTTCTTC	CASSPRLAVANEQFF
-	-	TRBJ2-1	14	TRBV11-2	TGTGCCAGCAGCTTAGATCTGGCAGGGTGGGGTCGGTTCTTC	CASSLDLAGWGRFF
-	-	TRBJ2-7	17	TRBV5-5	TGTGCCAGCAGCCCACCCTTGAGGGGGGGAAGCTCCTACGAGCAGTACTTC	CASSPPLRGGSSYEQYF
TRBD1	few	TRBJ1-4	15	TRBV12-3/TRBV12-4	TGTGCCAGCAGCGGACAGGGGCCGGCTAATGAAAAACTGTTTTTT	CASSGQGPANEKLFF
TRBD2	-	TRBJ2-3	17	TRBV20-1	TGCAGTGCTTTGGGGACTAGCGGGGGGGCTTTTTCAGATACGCAGTATTTT	CSALGTSGGAFSDTQYF
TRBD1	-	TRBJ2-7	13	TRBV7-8	TGTGCCAGCAGCCGGGGACAGACCTACGAGCAGTACTTC	CASSRGQTYEQYF
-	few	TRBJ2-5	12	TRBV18	TGTGCCAGCTCAGGGTTGCAAGAGACCCAGTACTTC	CASSGLQETQYF
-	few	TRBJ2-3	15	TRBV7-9	TGTGCCAGCAGCTTAGCGGGGCCTCGAACAGATACGCAGTATTTT	CASSLAGPRTDTQYF
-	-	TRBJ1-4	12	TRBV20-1	TGCAGTGCTGCTGCAACTAATGAAAAACTGTTTTTT	CSAAATNEKLFF
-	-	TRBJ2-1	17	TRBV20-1	TGCAGTGCTAGGACTCGCCGAGCGGGTCTCTCTTACAATGAGCAGTTCTTC	CSARTRRAGLSYNEQFF
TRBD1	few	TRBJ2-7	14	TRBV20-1	TGCAGTGCTCACTCCGGGACAGGGGTATACGAGCAGTACTTC	CSAHSGTGVYEQYF